This entry is about one T cell receptor (beta chain). Its antigen specificity is not known. Base qualities are missing; no much larger clone stands one base away. CDR1 MNHEY and CDR2 SVGAGI were looked up in the germline V gene. Inclusive of the bounding cysteine and phenylalanine, the CDR3 is 14 residues long. Only the CDR3 portion is preserved as DNA: 42 bases, with reading frame beginning at the first base. Germline trimming amounts to 4 bases on V and 7 bases on J, with 7 as the count of junction bases outside the gene matches. The data were taken from a study of technical replicates of blood from several donors (dated by TCRdb to about 2017). Libraries were made using the immunoSEQ multiplex PCR assay. Not all clones reach the TCRdb copy of this immuneACCESS table, which keeps in-frame sequences only. Checked studies attribute under half of the gap to unresolved V genes and leave the rest unexplained. A total of roughly 80,000 clones appear in this sample, about nine tenths of them only once. The leading ten clones occupy less than 0.5% of the sample.

The TCR was taken from a human donor in good health. Material: T cells isolated from PBMCs. The V and J segments used are TRBV6-5 and TRBJ2-1, with 7 bases aligning to TRBD1. The bases read TGTGCCAGCAGTTCAGGGGGTGCTGGGAATGAGCAGTTCTTC. Its coded protein is CASSSGGAGNEQFF.